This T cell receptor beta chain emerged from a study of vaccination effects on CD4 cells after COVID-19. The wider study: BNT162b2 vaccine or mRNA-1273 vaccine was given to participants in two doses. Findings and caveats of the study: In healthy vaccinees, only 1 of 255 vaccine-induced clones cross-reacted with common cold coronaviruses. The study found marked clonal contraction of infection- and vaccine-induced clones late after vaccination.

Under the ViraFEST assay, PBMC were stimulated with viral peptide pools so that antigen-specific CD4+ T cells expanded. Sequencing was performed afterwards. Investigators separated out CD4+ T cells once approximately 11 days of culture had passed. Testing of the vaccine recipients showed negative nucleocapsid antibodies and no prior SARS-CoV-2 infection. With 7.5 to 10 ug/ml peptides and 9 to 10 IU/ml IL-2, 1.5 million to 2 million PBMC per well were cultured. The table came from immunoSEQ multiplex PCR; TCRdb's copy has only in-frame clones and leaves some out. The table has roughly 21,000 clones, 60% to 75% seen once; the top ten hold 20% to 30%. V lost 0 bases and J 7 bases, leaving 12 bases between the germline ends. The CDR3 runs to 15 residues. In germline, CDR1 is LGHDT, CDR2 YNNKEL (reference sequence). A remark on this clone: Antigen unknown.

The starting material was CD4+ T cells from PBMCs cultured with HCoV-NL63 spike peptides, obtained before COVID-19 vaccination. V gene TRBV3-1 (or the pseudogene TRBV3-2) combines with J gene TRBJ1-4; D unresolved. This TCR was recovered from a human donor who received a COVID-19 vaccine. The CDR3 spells CASSQDRRVREKLFF. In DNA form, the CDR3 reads TGTGCCAGCAGCCAAGATAGGAGGGTCCGTGAAAAACTGTTTTTT.